Listed here are 11 T cell receptor beta chains from one sample, sequenced in a study of shared clonotypes between healthy human individuals. The table came from immunoSEQ multiplex PCR; TCRdb's copy has only in-frame clones and leaves some out. In the table there are a few million clones, just under 95% of which are singletons. The sequencing input was naive CD4+ T cells from PBMCs. The sample's subset: CD45RA+ positively selected. All receptors derive from a man between 18 and 29 years old in good health. Some clones in this sample may be carry-over from other donors' samples.

The chain carries TRBV5-1 and TRBJ2-7; 7 positions match TRBD2. Germline V CDR1 and CDR2: SGHRS, YFSETQ. The CDR3 is 15 amino acids. V lost 4 bases, J lost 2 bases, and 9 bases stayed unmatched. CDR3 sequence reads: CASSLLAAPTYEQYF. The CDR3 nucleotides are TGCGCCAGCAGCCTCCTAGCGGCACCCACCTACGAGCAGTACTTC.

V gene TRBV27 combines with J gene TRBJ1-2; D not resolved. Germline V gives CDR1 MNHEY, CDR2 SMNVEV (reference sequence). This CDR3 comprises 14 residues. The V end was cut by 5 bases, the J end by 0 bases, with 10 bases between. In DNA form, the CDR3 reads TGTGCCAGCAGTCTCAGACACACTAACTATGGCTACACCTTC. It is translated as CASSLRHTNYGYTF.

As for this clone: Other DNA sequences from this sample encode an identical CDR3 as well. V and J are TRBV5-4 and TRBJ2-2; no firm D call. Germline CDR1 is SGHNT and CDR2 is YYREEE (reference sequence). Trimming took 0 bases from V and 0 from J, leaving 9 bases between them. The CDR3 length is 16 residues. The CDR3 loop reads CASSLGLTANTGELFF. The CDR3 nucleotides are TGTGCCAGCAGCTTGGGACTGACCGCGAACACCGGGGAGCTGTTTTTT.

The chain is built from TRBV4-1 and TRBJ2-7; tentative D call: TRBD2 (5 bases). The CDR3 length is 15 residues. Deletions cut 3 bases from V and 6 bases from J, with 18 bases between. Germline assignment: CDR1 MGHRA and CDR2 YSYEKL. The CDR3 nucleotides read TGCGCCAGCAGCCATCCAGGACGGGGTACGGGCGAGCAGTACTTC. Amino acid sequence: CASSHPGRGTGEQYF.

On this clone: Other DNA sequences in this specimen translate into the identical CDR3. This rearrangement joins TRBV28 to TRBJ2-7, with 12 nucleotides matching TRBD1. The CDR3 has 16 amino acids. J gave up 3 bases and V 6 bases, and 9 bases lay outside the gene matches. CDR1 is MDHEN, CDR2 SYDVKM, per germline. CDR3 DNA sequence: TGTGCCAGCAGCCCCTCCGGGACAGGGGGCAGCTACGAGCAGTACTTC. Its protein product is CASSPSGTGGSYEQYF.

The sample holds one count of this clone. The chain is built from TRBV18 and TRBJ2-1; 12 bases agree with TRBD2. V was clipped by 2 bases and J by 4 bases; unmatched bases: 3. The CDR3 is 16 amino acids. The germline CDR1 and CDR2 sequences are KGHSH and LQKENI. The chain's CDR3 is CASSPGLAGGYNEQFF. The CDR3 region has the DNA TGTGCCAGCTCACCAGGCCTAGCGGGAGGGTACAATGAGCAGTTCTTC.

The rearrangement uses TRBV18 and TRBJ2-7; 13 positions agree with TRBD2. Germline V CDR1 and CDR2: KGHSH, LQKENI. Trimming at V came to 6 bases and at J to 6 bases, leaving 5 bases not matched to a gene. The CDR3 has 14 amino acids. CDR3 sequence (DNA): TGTGCCAGCTCCCGACTAGCGGGAGGCACCGAGCAGTACTTC. Amino acids: CASSRLAGGTEQYF.

A note on this clone: The sample holds other DNA sequences that translate to the same CDR3. The rearrangement joins TRBV6-1 to TRBJ2-7; 7 nucleotides line up with TRBD1. V dropped 6 bases and J dropped 3; count of bases not matched to a gene: 2. The CDR3 extends over 12 amino acids. CDR1 is MNHNS and CDR2 is SASEGT in the germline V gene. CDR3 in amino acids: CASSGTVYEQYF. The CDR3 DNA sequence: TGTGCCAGCAGCGGGACAGTCTACGAGCAGTACTTC.

This clone has a single count. The gene calls are TRBV7-2 and TRBJ2-5; perhaps TRBD2 as D (6 bases). The CDR3 is made up of 14 amino acids. CDR1 and CDR2 from the germline V gene are SGHTA and FQGNSA. V was shortened by 5 bases and J by 4 bases, with 14 bases between the two germline ends. The CDR3 spells CASSAAGVGETQYF. The CDR3 nucleotides read TGTGCCAGCAGCGCAGCGGGCGTAGGAGAGACCCAGTACTTC. The entire variable domain, with the rest obtained from reference TRBV7-2 and TRBJ2-5, is as follows: GAGVSQSPSNKVTEKGKDVELRCDPISGHTALYWYRQSLGQGLEFLIYFQGNSAPDKSGLPSDRFSAERTGGSVSTLTIQRTQQEDSAVYLCASSAAGVGETQYFGPGTRLLVL.

In this sample, this clone turned up once. The chain carries TRBV29-1 and TRBJ1-2, with D tentatively TRBD1 (5 bases). Trimming removed 3 bases from V and 8 bases from J, with 16 bases in between. This CDR3 contains 13 residues. Germline assignment: CDR1 SQVTM and CDR2 ANQGSEA. In nucleotides, the CDR3 is TGCAGCGTTGAGGGTTGGCAGGGAGGGGGCTACACCTTC. It translates to CSVEGWQGGGYTF.

This clone was seen just once. The rearrangement links TRBV19 to TRBJ1-2; TRBD1 might be the D (6 bases). This CDR3 has 16 amino acids. Germline assignment: CDR1 LNHDA and CDR2 SQIVND (reference sequence). The V end lost 3 bases, the J end lost 4 bases, and 18 bases lay between the germline ends. The CDR3 protein is CASSMEPRGAIYGYTF. DNA for the CDR3: TGTGCCAGTAGTATGGAACCCAGGGGCGCTATCTATGGCTACACCTTC. Variable domain in full (rest from reference TRBV19 and TRBJ1-2): DGGITQSPKYLFRKEGQNVTLSCEQNLNHDAMYWYRQDPGQGLRLIYYSQIVNDFQKGDIAEGYSVSREKKESFPLTVTSAQKNPTAFYLCASSMEPRGAIYGYTFGSGTRLTVV.